A selection of T cell receptor beta chains follows, all from one sample in a study of T cell responses to AZD1222 COVID-19 vaccine. Repertoires were generated with immunoSEQ multiplex PCR, while TCRdb's copy carries only in-frame clones and drops some. The table records 90,000 or so clones, around 85% of them present only once. The sample in question was peripheral blood, obtained on day 0 of AZD1222 vaccination. The receptors stem from an adult in good health. Each CDR3 is given with its conserved first and last residue. A D gene is named only where the DNA matches it firmly. Only part of the rows carry a size: once, few, many, or a class if the clone is expanded.

j_call v_call d_call clone_size cdr3_aa cdr3_nt
TRBJ1-4 TRBV24-1 NA NA CATSGSTGGPKEKLFF TGTGCCACCAGTGGGTCAACGGGTGGCCCTAAGGAAAAACTGTTTTTT
TRBJ1-4 TRBV5-1 TRBD1 NA CASSLRDRDEKLFF TGCGCCAGCAGCCTCCGGGACAGGGATGAAAAACTGTTTTTT
TRBJ2-7 TRBV21-1 NA NA CASKRTGPYEQYF TGTGCCAGCAAAAGGACAGGGCCCTACGAGCAGTACTTC
TRBJ1-2 TRBV7-6 NA NA CASSRAGELGYTF TGTGCCAGCAGCCGGGCTGGGGAGTTGGGCTACACCTTC
TRBJ2-3 TRBV6-5 TRBD1 NA CASSYGGQGLGDTQYF TGTGCCAGCAGTTACGGAGGACAGGGGCTTGGAGATACGCAGTATTTT
TRBJ1-1 TRBV28 TRBD1 once CASSPWTGDMNTEAFF TGTGCCAGCAGTCCGTGGACAGGGGACATGAACACTGAAGCTTTCTTT
TRBJ2-7 TRBV11-3 NA NA CASSFWSYEQYF TGTGCCAGCAGCTTTTGGTCCTACGAGCAGTACTTC
TRBJ1-3 TRBV27 NA NA CASSLTLGGASGNTIYF TGTGCCAGCAGTTTAACCCTCGGTGGGGCCTCTGGAAACACCATATATTTT
TRBJ1-2 TRBV19 NA NA CASSNREGDGYTF TGTGCCAGTAGTAACAGGGAGGGGGATGGCTACACCTTC
TRBJ2-3 TRBV7-9 TRBD2 NA CASSPWTSGRGETQYF TGTGCCAGCAGCCCCTGGACTAGCGGGAGAGGAGAGACGCAGTATTTT
TRBJ1-3 TRBV27 TRBD1 NA CASSLTGVGGNTIYF TGTGCCAGCAGTTTAACAGGGGTAGGCGGAAACACCATATATTTT
TRBJ2-1 TRBV21-1 NA NA CASSTVGQDHNEQFF TGTGCCAGCAGCACGGTCGGACAGGACCACAATGAGCAGTTCTTC
TRBJ2-2 TRBV19 NA NA CASSIAGTNTGELFF TGTGCCAGTAGTATCGCGGGAACGAACACCGGGGAGCTGTTTTTT
TRBJ1-2 TRBV7-9 NA NA CASSRDSGYTF TGTGCCAGCAGTCGAGACTCTGGCTACACCTTC
TRBJ2-5 TRBV5-8 NA NA CASSLAGDETQYF TGTGCCAGCAGCTTGGCGGGGGATGAGACCCAGTACTTC
TRBJ1-5 TRBV3-1/TRBV3-2 TRBD1 NA CASSPDRNGQPQHF TGTGCCAGCAGTCCGGACAGGAACGGGCAGCCCCAGCATTTT
TRBJ1-6 TRBV6-5 TRBD1 few CASSGTGTGGSPLHF TGTGCCAGCAGCGGGACCGGGACAGGGGGTTCACCCCTCCACTTT
TRBJ2-7 TRBV5-5 TRBD2 NA CASSLGLEPYEQYF TGTGCCAGCAGCCTCGGACTAGAACCCTACGAGCAGTACTTC
TRBJ2-3 TRBV4-1 NA NA CASSQVEAGTQYF TGCGCCAGCAGCCAAGTAGAAGCGGGTACGCAGTATTTT
TRBJ2-3 TRBV19 NA NA CASSHGPRTDTQYF TGTGCCAGTAGCCATGGGCCCCGCACAGATACGCAGTATTTT
TRBJ2-5 TRBV29-1 TRBD2 NA CSVGILAEETQYF TGCAGCGTCGGTATACTAGCGGAAGAGACCCAGTACTTC
TRBJ2-7 TRBV19 NA once CASSPQGGRAVYEQYF TGTGCCAGTAGTCCCCAAGGAGGCCGCGCCGTCTACGAGCAGTACTTC
TRBJ1-2 TRBV2 NA NA CASSVRQDSNYGYTF TGTGCCAGCAGTGTGCGGCAGGACTCTAACTATGGCTACACCTTC
TRBJ1-1 TRBV6-5 NA NA CASRGPGLAFF TGTGCCAGCAGGGGCCCGGGACTAGCTTTCTTT
TRBJ2-1 TRBV3-1/TRBV3-2 TRBD2 NA CASSQQGLARNEQFF TGTGCCAGCAGCCAACAAGGACTAGCTCGCAATGAGCAGTTCTTC
TRBJ1-3 TRBV27 NA NA CASKPVATSGNTIYF TGTGCCAGCAAACCCGTGGCGACCTCTGGAAACACCATATATTTT
TRBJ1-2 TRBV6-4 NA NA CASSDQAGQGYTF TGTGCCAGCAGTGACCAGGCCGGGCAGGGCTACACCTTC
TRBJ2-1 TRBV19 NA NA CASLSKGYNEQFF TGTGCCAGCCTAAGCAAGGGGTACAATGAGCAGTTCTTC
TRBJ2-1 TRBV11-3 NA NA CASTQGGNSYNEQFF TGTGCCAGCACCCAGGGGGGTAACTCCTACAATGAGCAGTTCTTC
TRBJ1-3 TRBV28 NA NA CASSFRPGGGNTIYF TGTGCCAGCAGTTTTCGTCCGGGGGGCGGAAACACCATATATTTT
TRBJ1-3 TRBV28 TRBD1 NA CASRGTGRDTIYF TGTGCCAGCAGGGGGACAGGCCGGGACACCATATATTTT
TRBJ2-4 TRBV19 NA NA CASNAAGFGDIQYF TGTGCCAGTAACGCGGCGGGCTTTGGGGACATTCAGTACTTC
TRBJ2-2 TRBV7-2 NA NA CASSLGQANTGELFF TGTGCCAGCAGCTTAGGTCAGGCGAACACCGGGGAGCTGTTTTTT
TRBJ2-5 TRBV7-3 NA NA CASSFVGQETQYF TGTGCCAGCAGCTTTGTTGGGCAAGAGACCCAGTACTTC
TRBJ2-1 TRBV4-1 NA NA CASSQDPGDDEQFF TGCGCCAGCAGCCAAGATCCGGGGGACGATGAGCAGTTCTTC
TRBJ2-7 TRBV11-2 TRBD1 once CASSLEGQGQDEQYF TGTGCCAGCAGCTTAGAGGGACAGGGCCAAGACGAGCAGTACTTC
TRBJ1-2 TRBV5-1 TRBD1 NA CASSLVPGGASYGYTF TGCGCCAGCAGCTTAGTCCCAGGGGGCGCGTCCTATGGCTACACCTTC
TRBJ2-5 TRBV24-1 TRBD2 NA CATSAWGGEETQYF TGTGCCACCAGTGCATGGGGGGGGGAAGAGACCCAGTACTTC
TRBJ1-1 TRBV10-3 NA NA CAIRAGNGDTEAFF TGTGCCATCAGGGCCGGGAATGGGGACACTGAAGCTTTCTTT
TRBJ1-6 TRBV2 NA NA CASSERHANNSPLHF TGTGCCAGCAGTGAGAGGCACGCTAATAATTCACCCCTCCACTTT
TRBJ1-1 TRBV18 TRBD1 few CASSRRDPGQGNTEAFF TGTGCCAGCTCACGAAGGGACCCGGGACAGGGGAACACTGAAGCTTTCTTT
TRBJ1-5 TRBV2 NA NA CASRINRNQPQHF TGTGCCAGCAGGATAAACAGAAATCAGCCCCAGCATTTT
TRBJ1-2 TRBV28 NA NA CASNLRWGGYTF TGTGCCAGCAACCTTCGTTGGGGGGGCTACACCTTC
TRBJ2-2 TRBV7-8 TRBD2 NA CASSSSGRGTGELFF TGTGCCAGCAGCTCTAGCGGGAGAGGGACCGGGGAGCTGTTTTTT
TRBJ2-2 TRBV18 NA NA CASSPASFWGGELFF TGTGCCAGCTCACCAGCAAGTTTCTGGGGCGGGGAGCTGTTTTTT
TRBJ1-1 TRBV25-1 NA once CASSELEGHPNTEAFF TGTGCCAGCAGTGAATTGGAGGGACACCCGAACACTGAAGCTTTCTTT
TRBJ2-1 TRBV29-1 NA once CSVSGANYNEQFF TGCAGCGTTTCAGGGGCAAACTACAATGAGCAGTTCTTC
TRBJ2-4 TRBV7-2 NA NA CASSAQLTLAKNIQYF TGTGCCAGCAGCGCCCAACTAACCCTAGCCAAAAACATTCAGTACTTC
TRBJ1-2 TRBV6-5 NA NA CASSSTGKGYGYTF TGTGCCAGCAGTTCGACAGGCAAAGGGTATGGCTACACCTTC
TRBJ2-5 TRBV30 TRBD1 NA CAWSSGGETQYF TGTGCCTGGAGTTCAGGGGGCGAGACCCAGTACTTC
TRBJ2-1 TRBV15 TRBD2 NA CATSRGQGRVRTRGDNEQFF TGTGCCACCAGCAGGGGTCAAGGCAGGGTTCGGACTAGAGGGGACAATGAGCAGTTCTTC
TRBJ2-1 TRBV5-6 TRBD2 NA CASSAGLARYNEQFF TGTGCCAGCAGCGCGGGACTAGCGCGCTACAATGAGCAGTTCTTC
TRBJ1-5 TRBV7-9 NA NA CASGGGYQPQHF TGTGCCAGCGGCGGGGGGTATCAGCCCCAGCATTTT